This T cell receptor beta chain was sequenced for a study of blood T cell repertoires in COVID-19. The CDR3 is made up of 14 amino acids. V lost 1 base to trimming and J lost 10 bases; unmatched junction nucleotides: 4. Germline-derived CDR1 and CDR2 are KGHSH and LQKENI. Profiled with immunoSEQ multiplex PCR; TCRdb holds only in-frame clones, not every one. Of 150,000 to 200,000 clones listed, around 75% were seen once; the top ten hold roughly 5.7%. The origin of this receptor is a woman aged 40 to 50 with COVID-19, enrolled during active disease. Sequencing was carried out using peripheral blood. J is TRBJ1-4 and V is TRBV18, with 9 bases identical to TRBD1. The CDR3 is CASSPRQGEGKLFF. The CDR3 DNA reads TGTGCCAGCTCACCACGACAGGGGGAGGGAAAACTGTTTTTT. The variable domain in full, with the rest retrieved from reference TRBV18 and TRBJ1-4, is NAGVMQNPRHLVRRRGQEARLRCSPMKGHSHVYWYRQLPEEGLKFMVYLQKENIIDESGMPKERFSAEFPKEGPSILRIQQVVRGDSAAYFCASSPRQGEGKLFFGSGTQLSVL.